This T cell receptor beta chain was observed in a study of T cell changes during pregnancy in multiple sclerosis. Only in-frame clones appear in the TCRdb table, and some are missing; sequencing was by immunoSEQ multiplex PCR. This table has some 75,000 clones, nearly 95% appearing once. This CDR3 comprises 15 residues. The V and J ends lost 1 base and 0 bases, in that order; junction bases with no gene match: 2. Per the germline V gene, CDR1 is LNHDA and CDR2 is SQIVND (reference sequence). This sequence originates from a female donor with multiple sclerosis, enrolled in a pregnancy study. The genes are TRBV19 and TRBJ2-7; TRBD1 matches at 8 bases. Sequenced material: peripheral blood, taken in the second trimester of pregnancy. CDR3 coding DNA: TGTGCCAGTAGTATAGGGACAGGGATCTCCTACGAGCAGTACTTC. The encoded protein is CASSIGTGISYEQYF.